This T cell receptor (beta chain) was captured by sequencing in a study of OX40 agonist ivuxolimab in advanced cancers. General study results and limits: Both blood CD4+ and CD8+ T cells showed clonal growth by week 6 at 0.1 to 3.0 mg/kg.

V was clipped by 8 bases and J by 0 bases, with 11 bases between them. Germline values: CDR1 SEHNR, CDR2 FQNEAQ (reference sequence). The CDR3 loop spans 13 amino acids. The data were produced by immunoSEQ multiplex PCR, yet TCRdb's version contains in-frame clones alone and is incomplete. The sample has about 53,000 clones, 84% seen once. This clone was observed a few times. Antigen specificity is unknown. Sequencing was performed on CD4+ or CD8+ T cells sorted from blood, taken in a trial of the OX40 agonist ivuxolimab. This receptor was identified in an adult with an advanced solid tumor such as melanoma, head and neck, liver or kidney cancer. The gene calls are TRBV7-9 and TRBJ2-7, with D unresolved. The CDR3 spells CASATGRSYEQYF. The CDR3 coding sequence is TGTGCCAGCGCCACCGGTCGCTCCTACGAGCAGTACTTC.